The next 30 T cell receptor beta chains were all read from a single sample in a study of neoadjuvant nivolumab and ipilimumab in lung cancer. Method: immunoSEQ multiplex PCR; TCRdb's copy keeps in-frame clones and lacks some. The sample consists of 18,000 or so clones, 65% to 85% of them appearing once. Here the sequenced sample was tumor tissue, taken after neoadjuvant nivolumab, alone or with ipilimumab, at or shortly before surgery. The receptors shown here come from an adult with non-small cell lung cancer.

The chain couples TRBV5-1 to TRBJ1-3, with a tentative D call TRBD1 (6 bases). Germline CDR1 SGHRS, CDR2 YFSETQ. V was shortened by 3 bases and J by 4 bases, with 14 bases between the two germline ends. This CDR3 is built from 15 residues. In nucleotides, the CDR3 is TGCGCCAGCAGCTCGCAACAGGGAGCAGGAAACACCATATATTTT. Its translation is CASSSQQGAGNTIYF.

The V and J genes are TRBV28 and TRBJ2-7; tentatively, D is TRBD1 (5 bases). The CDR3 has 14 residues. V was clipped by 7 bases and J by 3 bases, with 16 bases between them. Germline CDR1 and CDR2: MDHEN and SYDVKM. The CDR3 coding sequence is TGTGCCAGCACGAGGACATCTCAGGGCTACGAGCAGTACTTC. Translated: CASTRTSQGYEQYF.

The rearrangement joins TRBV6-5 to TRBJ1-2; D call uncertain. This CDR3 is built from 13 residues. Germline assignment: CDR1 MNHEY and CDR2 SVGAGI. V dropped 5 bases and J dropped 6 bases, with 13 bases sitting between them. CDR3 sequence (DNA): TGTGCCAGCAGTCTTCGGGCGGGCGATGGCTACACCTTC. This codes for CASSLRAGDGYTF.

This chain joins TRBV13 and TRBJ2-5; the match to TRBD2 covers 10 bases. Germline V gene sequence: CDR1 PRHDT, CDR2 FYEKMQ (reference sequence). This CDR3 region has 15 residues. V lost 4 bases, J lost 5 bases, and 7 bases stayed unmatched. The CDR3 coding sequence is TGTGCCAGCAGCTCGGAGCGGGGGGGAAGTGAGACCCAGTACTTC. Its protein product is CASSSERGGSETQYF.

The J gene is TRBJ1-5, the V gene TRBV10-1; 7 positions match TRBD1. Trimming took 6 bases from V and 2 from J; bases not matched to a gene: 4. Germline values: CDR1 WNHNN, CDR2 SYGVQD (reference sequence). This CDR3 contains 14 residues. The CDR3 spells CASRPGTGNQPQHF. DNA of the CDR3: TGCGCCAGCAGACCCGGGACAGGCAATCAGCCCCAGCATTTT.

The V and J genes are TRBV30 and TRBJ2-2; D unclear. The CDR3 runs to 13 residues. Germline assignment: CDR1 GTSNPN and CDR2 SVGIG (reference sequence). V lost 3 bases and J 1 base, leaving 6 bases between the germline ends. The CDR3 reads CAWREQNTGELFF. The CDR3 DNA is TGTGCCTGGAGGGAGCAGAACACCGGGGAGCTGTTTTTT.

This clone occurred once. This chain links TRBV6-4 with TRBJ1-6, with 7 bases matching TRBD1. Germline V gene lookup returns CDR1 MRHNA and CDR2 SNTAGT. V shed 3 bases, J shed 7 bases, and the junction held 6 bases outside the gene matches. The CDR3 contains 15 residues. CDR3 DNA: TGTGCCAGCAGTGAAGTGGGACAGAGCAATTCACCCCTCCACTTT. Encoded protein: CASSEVGQSNSPLHF.

CDR3 coding DNA: TGTGCCAGCGGGATCCCCCCCTACGAGCAGTACTTC. Its protein product is CASGIPPYEQYF. The chain joins TRBV2 to TRBJ2-5; unclear D gene. Matching the DNA end better, TRBJ2-7 makes the J call doubtful. CDR1 is SNHLY, CDR2 FYNNEI, per germline. The CDR3 has 12 amino acids.

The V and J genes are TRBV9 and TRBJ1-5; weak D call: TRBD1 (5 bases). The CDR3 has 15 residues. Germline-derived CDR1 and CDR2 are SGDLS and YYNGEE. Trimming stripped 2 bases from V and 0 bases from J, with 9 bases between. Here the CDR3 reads CASSVGGNSNQPQHF. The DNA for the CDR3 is TGTGCCAGCAGCGTTGGGGGAAATAGCAATCAGCCCCAGCATTTT. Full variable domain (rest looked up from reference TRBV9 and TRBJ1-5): DSGVTQTPKHLITATGQRVTLRCSPRSGDLSVYWYQQSLDQGLQFLIQYYNGEERAKGNILERFSAQQFPDLHSELNLSSLELGDSALYFCASSVGGNSNQPQHFGDGTRLSIL.

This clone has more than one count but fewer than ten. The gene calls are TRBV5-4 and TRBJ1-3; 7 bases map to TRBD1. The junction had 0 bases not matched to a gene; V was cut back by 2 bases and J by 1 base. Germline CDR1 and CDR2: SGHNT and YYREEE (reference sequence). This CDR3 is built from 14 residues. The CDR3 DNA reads TGTGCCAGCAGCTTACAGGGGTCTGGAAACACCATATATTTT. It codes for CASSLQGSGNTIYF.

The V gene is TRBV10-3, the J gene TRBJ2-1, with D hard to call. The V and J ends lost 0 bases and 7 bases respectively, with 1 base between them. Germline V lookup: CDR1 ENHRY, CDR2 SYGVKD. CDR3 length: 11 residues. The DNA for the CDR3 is TGTGCCATCAGTGAGTCGAATGAGCAGTTCTTC. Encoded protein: CAISESNEQFF.

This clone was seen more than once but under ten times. The CDR3 loop is CASSVNYEQYF. For the CDR3, the DNA is TGCGCCAGCAGCGTCAATTACGAGCAGTACTTC. The genes are TRBV5-1 and TRBJ2-7; D is uncertain. Trimming left V 4 bases short and J 4 bases short, with 6 bases between. The CDR3 runs 11 residues. Germline loops: CDR1 SGHRS, CDR2 YFSETQ.

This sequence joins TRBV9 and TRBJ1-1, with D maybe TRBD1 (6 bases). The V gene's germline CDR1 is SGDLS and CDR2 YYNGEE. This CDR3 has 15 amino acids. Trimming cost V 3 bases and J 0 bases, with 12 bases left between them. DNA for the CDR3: TGTGCCAGCAGCGGCAAAACAGGGTTGAACACTGAAGCTTTCTTT. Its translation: CASSGKTGLNTEAFF. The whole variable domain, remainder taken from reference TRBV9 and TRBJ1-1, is DSGVTQTPKHLITATGQRVTLRCSPRSGDLSVYWYQQSLDQGLQFLIQYYNGEERAKGNILERFSAQQFPDLHSELNLSSLELGDSALYFCASSGKTGLNTEAFFGQGTRLTVV.

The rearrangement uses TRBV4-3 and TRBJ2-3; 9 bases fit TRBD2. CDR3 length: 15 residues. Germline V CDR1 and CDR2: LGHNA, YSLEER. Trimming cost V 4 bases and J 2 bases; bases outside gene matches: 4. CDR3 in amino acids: CASSRSGGLTDTQYF. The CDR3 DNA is TGCGCCAGCAGCCGGAGCGGGGGGCTCACAGATACGCAGTATTTT.

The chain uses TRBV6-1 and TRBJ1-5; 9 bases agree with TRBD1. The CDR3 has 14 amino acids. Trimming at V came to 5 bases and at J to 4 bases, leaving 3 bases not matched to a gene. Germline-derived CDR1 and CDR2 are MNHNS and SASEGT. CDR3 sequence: CASSWTGANQPQHF. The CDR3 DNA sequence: TGTGCCAGCAGTTGGACAGGGGCGAATCAGCCCCAGCATTTT.

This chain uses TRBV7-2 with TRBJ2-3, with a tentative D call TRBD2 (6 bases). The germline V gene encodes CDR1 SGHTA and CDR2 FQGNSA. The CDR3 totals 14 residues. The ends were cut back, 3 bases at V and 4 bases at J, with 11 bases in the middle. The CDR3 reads CASSLGSGSDTQYF. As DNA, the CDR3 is TGTGCCAGCAGCTTGGGGAGCGGGTCAGATACGCAGTATTTT.

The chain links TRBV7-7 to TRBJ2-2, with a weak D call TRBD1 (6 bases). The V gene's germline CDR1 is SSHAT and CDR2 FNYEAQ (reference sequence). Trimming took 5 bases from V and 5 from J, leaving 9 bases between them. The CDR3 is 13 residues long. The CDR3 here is CASSRDMTGELFF. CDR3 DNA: TGTGCCAGCAGCAGGGACATGACCGGGGAGCTGTTTTTT.

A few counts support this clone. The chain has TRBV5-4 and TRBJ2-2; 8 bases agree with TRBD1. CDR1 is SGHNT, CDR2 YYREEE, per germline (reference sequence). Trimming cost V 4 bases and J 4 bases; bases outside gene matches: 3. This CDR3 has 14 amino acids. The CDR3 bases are TGTGCCAGCAGCCCAGACAGGGGCACCGGGGAGCTGTTTTTT. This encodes CASSPDRGTGELFF.

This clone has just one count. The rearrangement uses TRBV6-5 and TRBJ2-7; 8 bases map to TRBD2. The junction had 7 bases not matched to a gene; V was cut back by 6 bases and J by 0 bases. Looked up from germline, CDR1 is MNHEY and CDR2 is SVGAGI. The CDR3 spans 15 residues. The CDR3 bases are TGTGCCAGCAGCCGGGGGGGTAAGAGCTCCTACGAGCAGTACTTC. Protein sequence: CASSRGGKSSYEQYF.

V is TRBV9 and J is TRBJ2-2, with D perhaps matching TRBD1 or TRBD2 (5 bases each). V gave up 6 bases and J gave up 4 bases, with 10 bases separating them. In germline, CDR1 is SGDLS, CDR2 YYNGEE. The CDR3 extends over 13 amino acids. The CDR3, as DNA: TGTGCCAGCACTGCAGGGACCACCGGGGAGCTGTTTTTT. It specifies CASTAGTTGELFF.

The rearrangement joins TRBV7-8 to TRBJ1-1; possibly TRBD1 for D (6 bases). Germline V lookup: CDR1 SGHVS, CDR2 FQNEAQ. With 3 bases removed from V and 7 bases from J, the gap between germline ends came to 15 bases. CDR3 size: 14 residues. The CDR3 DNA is TGTGCCAGCAGCTTTAGAGGGGGTGGGCTTGAAGCTTTCTTT. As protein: CASSFRGGGLEAFF.

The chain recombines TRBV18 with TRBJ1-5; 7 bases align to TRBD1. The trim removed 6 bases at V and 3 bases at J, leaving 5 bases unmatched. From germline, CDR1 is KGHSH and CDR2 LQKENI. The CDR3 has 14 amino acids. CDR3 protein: CASSPGQYNQPQHF. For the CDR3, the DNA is TGTGCCAGCTCGCCGGGACAGTACAATCAGCCCCAGCATTTT.

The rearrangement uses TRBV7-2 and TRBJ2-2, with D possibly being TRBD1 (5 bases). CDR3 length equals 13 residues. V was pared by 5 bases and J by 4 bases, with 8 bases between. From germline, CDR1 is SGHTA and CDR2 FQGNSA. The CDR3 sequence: CASSNGATGELFF. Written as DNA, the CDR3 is TGTGCCAGCAGCAATGGGGCCACCGGGGAGCTGTTTTTT.

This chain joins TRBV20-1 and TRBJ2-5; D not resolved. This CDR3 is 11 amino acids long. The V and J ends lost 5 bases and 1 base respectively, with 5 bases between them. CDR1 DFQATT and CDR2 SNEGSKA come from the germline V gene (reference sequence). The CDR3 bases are TGCAGTGCTCTCGCCCAAGAGACCCAGTACTTC. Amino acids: CSALAQETQYF.

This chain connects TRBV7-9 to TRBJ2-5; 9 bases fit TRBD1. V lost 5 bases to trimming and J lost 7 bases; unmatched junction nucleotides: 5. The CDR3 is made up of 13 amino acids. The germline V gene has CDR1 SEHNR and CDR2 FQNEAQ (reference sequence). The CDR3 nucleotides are TGTGCCAGCAGCCCCGGACAGGGGTGGACCCAGTACTTC. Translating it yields CASSPGQGWTQYF.

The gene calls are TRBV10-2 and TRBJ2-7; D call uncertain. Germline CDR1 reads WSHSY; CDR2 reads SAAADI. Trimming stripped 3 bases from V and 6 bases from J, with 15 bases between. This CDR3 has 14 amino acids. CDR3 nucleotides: TGCGCCAGCAGTGATGGATCGACGCAGCTCGAGCAGTACTTC. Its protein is CASSDGSTQLEQYF.

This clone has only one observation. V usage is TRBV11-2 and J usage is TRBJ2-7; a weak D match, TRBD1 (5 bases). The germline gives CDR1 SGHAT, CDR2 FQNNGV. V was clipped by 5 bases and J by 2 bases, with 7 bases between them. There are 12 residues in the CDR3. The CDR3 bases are TGTGCCAGCAGCCCAGGGCCCTACGAGCAGTACTTC. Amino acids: CASSPGPYEQYF.

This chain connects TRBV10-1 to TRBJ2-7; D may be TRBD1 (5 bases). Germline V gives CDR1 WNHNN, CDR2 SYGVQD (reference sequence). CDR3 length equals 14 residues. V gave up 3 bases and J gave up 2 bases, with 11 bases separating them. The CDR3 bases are TGCGCCAGCAGTGAAGGGGCGGCCACCTACGAGCAGTACTTC. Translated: CASSEGAATYEQYF.

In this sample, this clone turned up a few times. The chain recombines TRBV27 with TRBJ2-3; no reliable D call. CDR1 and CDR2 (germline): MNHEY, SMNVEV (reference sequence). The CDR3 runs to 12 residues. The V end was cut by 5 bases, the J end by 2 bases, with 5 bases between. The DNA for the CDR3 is TGTGCCAGCAGTCCGACCACAGATACGCAGTATTTT. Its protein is CASSPTTDTQYF.

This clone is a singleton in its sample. CDR3 protein: CASSPRSGGSDTQYF. The CDR3 region has the DNA TGTGCCAGCAGCCCCCGATCGGGGGGGTCAGATACGCAGTATTTT. This sequence joins TRBV11-3 and TRBJ2-3; 8 bases map to TRBD2. V shed 5 bases and J 4 bases; nucleotides not matched to a gene: 8. This CDR3 has 15 amino acids. Germline V gene sequence: CDR1 SGHNT, CDR2 YENEEA.